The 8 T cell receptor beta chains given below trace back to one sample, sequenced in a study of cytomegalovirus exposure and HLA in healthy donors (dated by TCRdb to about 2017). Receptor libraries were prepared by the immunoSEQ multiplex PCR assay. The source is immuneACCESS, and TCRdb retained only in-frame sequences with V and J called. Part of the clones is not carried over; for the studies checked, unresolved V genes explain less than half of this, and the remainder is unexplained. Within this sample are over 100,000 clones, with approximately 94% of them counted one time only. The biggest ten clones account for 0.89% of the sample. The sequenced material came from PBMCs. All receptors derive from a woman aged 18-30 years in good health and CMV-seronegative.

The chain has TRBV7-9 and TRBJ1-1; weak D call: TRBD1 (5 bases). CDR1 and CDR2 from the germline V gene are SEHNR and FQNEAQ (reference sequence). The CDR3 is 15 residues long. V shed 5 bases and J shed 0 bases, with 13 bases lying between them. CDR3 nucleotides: TGTGCCAGCAGCCATCGACAGATAATGAACACTGAAGCTTTCTTT. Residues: CASSHRQIMNTEAFF.

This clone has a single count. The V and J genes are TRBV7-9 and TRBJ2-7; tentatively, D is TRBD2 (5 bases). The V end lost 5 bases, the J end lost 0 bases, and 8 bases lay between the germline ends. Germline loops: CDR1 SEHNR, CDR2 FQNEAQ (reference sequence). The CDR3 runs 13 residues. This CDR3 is CASSEGSSYEQYF. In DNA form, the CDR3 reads TGTGCCAGCAGCGAGGGTAGCTCCTACGAGCAGTACTTC.

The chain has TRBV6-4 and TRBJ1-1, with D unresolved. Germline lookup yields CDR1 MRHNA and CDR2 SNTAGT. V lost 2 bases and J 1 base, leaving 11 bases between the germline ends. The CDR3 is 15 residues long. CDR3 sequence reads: CASSDDGEGNTEAFF. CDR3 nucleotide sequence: TGTGCCAGCAGTGACGACGGGGAAGGGAACACTGAAGCTTTCTTT.

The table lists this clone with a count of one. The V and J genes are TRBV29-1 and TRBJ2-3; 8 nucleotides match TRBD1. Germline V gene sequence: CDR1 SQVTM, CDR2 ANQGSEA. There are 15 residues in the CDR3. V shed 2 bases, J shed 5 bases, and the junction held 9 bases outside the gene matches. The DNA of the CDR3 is TGCAGCGTTGAAAGGGAGACAGGGGCTAGAGATACGCAGTATTTT. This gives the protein CSVERETGARDTQYF.

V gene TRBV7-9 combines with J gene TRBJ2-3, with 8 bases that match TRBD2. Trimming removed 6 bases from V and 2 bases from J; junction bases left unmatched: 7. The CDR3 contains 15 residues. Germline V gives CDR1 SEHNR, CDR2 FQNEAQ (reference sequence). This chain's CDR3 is CASSRAGASTDTQYF. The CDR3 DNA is TGTGCCAGCAGTCGAGCGGGGGCCTCCACAGATACGCAGTATTTT.

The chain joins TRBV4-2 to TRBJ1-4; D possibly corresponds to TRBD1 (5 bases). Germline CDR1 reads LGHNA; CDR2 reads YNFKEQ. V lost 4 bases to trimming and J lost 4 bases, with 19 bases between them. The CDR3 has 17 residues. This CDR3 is CASSPLQGALINEKLFF. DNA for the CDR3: TGTGCCAGCAGCCCCCTTCAAGGGGCCCTAATTAATGAAAAACTGTTTTTT.

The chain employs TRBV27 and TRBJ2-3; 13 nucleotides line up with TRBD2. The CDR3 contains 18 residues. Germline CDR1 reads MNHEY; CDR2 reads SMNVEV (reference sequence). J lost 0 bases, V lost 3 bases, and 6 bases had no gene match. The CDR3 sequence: CASSLGLAGTTSTDTQYF. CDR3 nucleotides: TGTGCCAGCAGTTTGGGACTAGCGGGGACCACTAGCACAGATACGCAGTATTTT.

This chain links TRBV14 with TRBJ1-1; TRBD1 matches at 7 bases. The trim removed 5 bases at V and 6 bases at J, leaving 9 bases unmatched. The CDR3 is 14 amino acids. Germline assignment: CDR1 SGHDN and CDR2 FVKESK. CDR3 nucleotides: TGTGCCAGCAGCGACAGGGTTTTGTTGGCTGAAGCTTTCTTT. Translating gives CASSDRVLLAEAFF.